This T cell receptor beta chain stems from a study of T cells in women clearing cervical HPV infection. Study-wide background: Case blood drawn at lesion detection; control blood after infection cleared.

Some clones are missing from TCRdb's copy, which holds only in-frame ones; the method was immunoSEQ multiplex PCR. This repertoire comprises about 30,000 clones; its ten largest clones make up approximately 3.7%. The source material was blood buffy coat. This clonotype was sampled from a woman aged 18 to 75 with a cervical HPV16 infection that either progressed to CIN3+ or cleared (not recorded which).

CDR3: CASSLAGEGTEAFF. Partial CDR3 DNA: TGCGCCAGCAGCTTAGCCGGGGAAGGGACTGAA. The V call is TRBV5-1, the J call TRBJ1-1; no clear D. The CDR3 end falls 3 residues outside the read, so it is completed with the germline J gene. Trimming pared 2 bases from V and 5 bases from J, leaving 13 bases between. This CDR3 comprises 14 residues. The germline V gene encodes CDR1 SGHRS and CDR2 YFSETQ.